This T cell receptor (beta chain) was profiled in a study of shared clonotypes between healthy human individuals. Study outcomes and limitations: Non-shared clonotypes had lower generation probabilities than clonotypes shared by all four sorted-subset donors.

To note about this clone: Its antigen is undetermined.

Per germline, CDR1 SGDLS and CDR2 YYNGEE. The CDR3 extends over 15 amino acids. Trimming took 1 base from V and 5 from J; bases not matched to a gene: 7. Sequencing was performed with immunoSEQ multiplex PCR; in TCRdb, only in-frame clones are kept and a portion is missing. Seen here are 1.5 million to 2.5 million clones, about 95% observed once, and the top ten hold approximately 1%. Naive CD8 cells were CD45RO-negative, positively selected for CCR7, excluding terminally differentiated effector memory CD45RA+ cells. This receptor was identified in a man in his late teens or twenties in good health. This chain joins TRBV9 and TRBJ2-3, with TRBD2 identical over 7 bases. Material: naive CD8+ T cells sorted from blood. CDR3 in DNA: TGTGCCAGCAGCGTATCTGCGGGAGCAGGAGATACGCAGTATTTT. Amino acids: CASSVSAGAGDTQYF.